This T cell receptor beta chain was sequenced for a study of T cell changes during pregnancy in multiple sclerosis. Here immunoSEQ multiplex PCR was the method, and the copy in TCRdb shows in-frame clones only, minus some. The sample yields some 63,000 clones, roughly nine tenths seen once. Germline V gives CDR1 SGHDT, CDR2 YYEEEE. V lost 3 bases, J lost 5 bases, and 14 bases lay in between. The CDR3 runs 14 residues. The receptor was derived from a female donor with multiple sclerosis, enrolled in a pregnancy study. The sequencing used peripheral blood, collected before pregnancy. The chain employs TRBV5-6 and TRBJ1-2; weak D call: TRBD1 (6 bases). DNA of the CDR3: TGTGCCAGCAGCTCACCCGGGACATATTATGGCTACACCTTC. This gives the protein CASSSPGTYYGYTF.